Listed below are T cell receptor beta chains from one sample, sequenced in a study of spatial heterogeneity in lung cancer. TCRdb reprocessed the 5' RACE reads with MiXCR, giving one entry per CDR3 protein. This table holds approximately 38,000 distinct CDR3 sequences, approximately 5.5% found once. Sequenced here: PBMCs, sampled at surgery. All receptors come from a male donor with early-stage non-small cell lung cancer. The CDR3 runs from the conserved cysteine through the conserved F or W. A D gene is named only where the DNA matches it firmly.

V gene	D gene	CDR3 protein
TRBV12-3/TRBV12-4	-	CASSFRASGTDTQYF
TRBV5-1	-	CASSLTTPTSEQYF
TRBV7-2	-	CASSLDGASANTGELFF
TRBV7-2	-	CASSLISNNQPQHF
TRBV6-2/TRBV6-3	-	CASRDSWLDGYTF
TRBV12-3/TRBV12-4	TRBD1	CASSSGTAIFTDTQYF
TRBV7-3	-	CASSFDTGLLTF
TRBV7-3	TRBD2	CASSPRGGFQNEQFF
TRBV7-8	-	CASSLALRGDQPQHF
TRBV7-7	-	CASSPGQNTEAFF
TRBV10-3	TRBD1	CAISESDRSKTQHF
TRBV20-1	-	CSASLTQNYGYTF
TRBV19	TRBD2	CASRSSGGARNEQFF
TRBV5-1	-	CASSWTENYGYTF
TRBV4-1	TRBD1	CASSQGDRRNQPQHF
TRBV19	TRBD2	CASSIGLAGEQFF
TRBV25-1	-	CASSGRAGTEAFF
TRBV6-6	-	CASSYITGAGQPQHF
TRBV3-1	-	CASSQGGADTQYF
TRBV6-5	-	CASSSRGYSGNTIYF
TRBV7-3	-	CASSLGHSTGELFF
TRBV2	-	CASRRLQQVGQYF
TRBV12-3/TRBV12-4	-	CASRVYSNQPQHF
TRBV28	-	CASSPPKQPQHF
TRBV6-1	-	CASSQDHSNQPQHF
TRBV5-1	-	CASSLAGWTANTEAFF
TRBV12-3/TRBV12-4	-	CASSFGGGNRGSPLHF
TRBV11-3	TRBD1	CASSPLGTGVNEQFF
TRBV6-2/TRBV6-3	-	CASSPEKNYQLNTEAFF
TRBV19	-	CASSTSRASEQYF
TRBV6-1	-	CASSEGSGGQDTQYF
TRBV5-1	-	CASSVEYEQYF
TRBV6-5	-	CAINARGEQPQHF
TRBV3-1	-	CASSQGLYEQYF
TRBV18	-	CASSPGDTSGQPQHF
TRBV27	-	CAKSTRGPSNEQYF
TRBV12-3/TRBV12-4	TRBD2	CASSGTSGGHEQFF
TRBV3-1	-	CASSPDSYGYTF
TRBV6-5	-	CASSYSKLLLALNTEAFF
TRBV6-1	-	CASYLGSGQPQHF
TRBV10-3	-	CAISGGITDTQYF
TRBV20-1	-	CSASETPAGSNQPQHF
TRBV11-3	-	CASSFAGQNTEAFF
TRBV6-6	-	CASSYSTVNNYGYTF